A selection of T cell receptor beta chains follows, all from one sample in a study of blood T cell repertoires in COVID-19. Some clones are missing from TCRdb's copy, which holds only in-frame ones; the method was immunoSEQ multiplex PCR. The table includes 85,000 to 90,000 clones, more than 85% detected once. Material for sequencing was peripheral blood. These receptors came from a human donor with active COVID-19. The donor label of this sample is uncertain. Both conserved end residues are part of each CDR3. Each record gives: J gene, V gene, CDR3 protein.

>TRBJ2-3|TRBV3-1/TRBV3-2
CASSQERLAGAYHTDTQYF
>TRBJ1-2|TRBV12-3/TRBV12-4
CASSFPANYGYTF
>TRBJ1-2|TRBV6-5
CASSSGTGGTNYGYTF
>TRBJ2-7|TRBV4-1
CASSQDLNGGLSYEQYF
>TRBJ2-7|TRBV14
CASRQGESEQYF
>TRBJ1-3|TRBV2
CASSVRHRGGRNTIYF
>TRBJ2-7|TRBV18
CASSPATGEMGEQYF
>TRBJ2-7|TRBV6-5
CASRVTGPTYEQYF
>TRBJ1-1|TRBV5-1
CASSFGQATEAFF
>TRBJ2-7|TRBV7-2
CASSLTGTAGDEQYF
>TRBJ2-7|TRBV6-2/TRBV6-3
CASSYSERGLSYEQYF
>TRBJ2-7|TRBV6-6
CASPTRGNKQYF